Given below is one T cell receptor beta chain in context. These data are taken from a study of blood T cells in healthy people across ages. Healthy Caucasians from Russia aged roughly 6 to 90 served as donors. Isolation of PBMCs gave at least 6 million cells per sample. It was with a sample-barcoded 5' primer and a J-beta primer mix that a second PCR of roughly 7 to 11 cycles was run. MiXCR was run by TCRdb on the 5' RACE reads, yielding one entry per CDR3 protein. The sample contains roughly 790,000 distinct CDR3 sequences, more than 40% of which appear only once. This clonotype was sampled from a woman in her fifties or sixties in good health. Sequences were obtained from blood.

CDR3 protein: CASSGVGGGGAASRETQYF. The CDR3 region has the DNA TGTGCCAGCAGTGGAGTTGGTGGCGGGGGGGCCGCCAGTAGGGAGACCCAGTACTTC. This sequence joins TRBV6-1 and TRBJ2-5; TRBD2 matches 9 bases. The CDR3 length is 19 residues. V was clipped by 4 bases and J by 5 bases; unmatched bases: 20. CDR1 and CDR2 (germline): MNHNS, SASEGT.